The clone carrying this T cell receptor (beta chain) was detected only a few times. iRepertoire HTBI primers and Arm-PCR of CDR3 regions built TCR beta libraries. TCRdb fed the multiplex PCR reads into MiXCR, producing one record per CDR3 protein. This table holds some 370,000 distinct CDR3 sequences, around 20% found once. This sample stems from a study of regulatory T cells in long-lasting Graves disease. Documented time point: persistent/refractory GD, antithyroid drugs over 5 years with positive TRAb. There was RNA extracted from PBMCs, and the TCR library was made from it. The ends were cut back, 5 bases at V and 1 base at J, with 14 bases in the middle. The V gene's germline CDR1 is SGHTA and CDR2 FQGNSA. The CDR3 has 15 residues.

The sample in question was peripheral blood mononuclear cells (PBMCs), obtained when the disease was refractory, from a patient treated with antithyroid drugs. The TCR sequence derives from a female donor with Graves disease. This chain links TRBV7-2 with TRBJ2-5, with D perhaps matching TRBD2 (6 bases). CDR3 sequence: CASSGGSRLQETQYF. CDR3 in DNA: TGTGCCAGCAGCGGGGGGAGTAGGCTCCAAGAGACCCAGTACTTC.